This T cell receptor (beta chain) was found in a study of CDR3 diversity in severe acne. The CDR3 loop spans 15 amino acids. V lost 3 bases to trimming and J lost 0 bases, with 9 bases between them. Germline CDR1 is LGHNA and CDR2 is YNFKEQ. TCRdb ran MiXCR on the PCR reads and lists one entry per CDR3 protein. The sample records more than 85,000 distinct CDR3 sequences, about 52% being singletons. This clonotype appeared many times. The rearrangement links TRBV4-2 to TRBJ1-5; D unresolved. This TCR was sampled from a male donor in good health, serving as a control. Sequenced input: blood. The DNA of the CDR3 is TGTGCCAGCAGCCAGCTTGACTCTAGCAATCAGCCCCAGCATTTT. Translation: CASSQLDSSNQPQHF.